Listed below are T cell receptor beta chains from one sample, sequenced in a study of blood T cells in healthy people across ages. TCRdb passed the 5' RACE reads through MiXCR, listing each CDR3 protein once. Among 450,000 to 700,000 distinct CDR3 sequences listed, 27% were seen once. Sequencing was carried out using blood. All receptors come from a woman in her 70s in good health. Both conserved end residues are part of each CDR3. Fields, in order: V gene, J gene, CDR3 protein.

TRBV19	TRBJ1-1	CASRDRGRTEAFF
TRBV27	TRBJ2-5	CASSFGVGYQETQYF
TRBV20-1	TRBJ2-1	CSARASGVYNEQFF
TRBV5-1	TRBJ2-5	CASKITYQETQYF
TRBV7-9	TRBJ2-5	CASSFRVDNDQEIQYF
TRBV4-2	TRBJ2-4	CASSQDSQLASSIAKNIQYF
TRBV5-1	TRBJ2-1	CASSLSGLSSYNEQFF
TRBV5-1	TRBJ2-2	CASREGLYTGELFF
TRBV28	TRBJ2-5	CASSFLAGASETQYF
TRBV7-9	-	CASSATSGTSYEQYF
TRBV29-1	TRBJ1-1	CSADPRDTEAFF
TRBV7-9	TRBJ2-1	CASSLTGQGNNEQFF
TRBV7-2	TRBJ2-3	CASSYTSGSGRETQYF
TRBV5-1	TRBJ2-5	CASSRQVLGETQYF
TRBV2	TRBJ2-4	CASSSGNIQYF
TRBV11-2	TRBJ1-2	CASSLTGQFNPNYGYTF
TRBV6-2/TRBV6-3	TRBJ2-5	CASSRAISLQETQYF
TRBV20-1	TRBJ2-5	CSARPLPGRLMETQYF
TRBV5-4	TRBJ1-4	CASSPRPARGKLFF
TRBV19	TRBJ1-5	CATSSVLGQPQHF
TRBV7-2	TRBJ2-5	CASSLGGGQGQETQYF
TRBV12-3/TRBV12-4	TRBJ1-3	CASSSSGTGSGNTIYF
TRBV7-9	TRBJ2-3	CASSPQRDLGSTDTQYF
TRBV7-9	TRBJ1-4	CASSPGGVAGSREKLFF
TRBV5-1	-	CASSLGASEQYF
TRBV7-2	TRBJ2-7	CASSSAGGAGEQYF
TRBV7-3	TRBJ1-2	CASSLNPGVGGYTF
TRBV9	TRBJ2-2	CASSVGGLTGELFF
TRBV3-1	TRBJ1-4	CASSLTGYSNEKLFF
TRBV30	TRBJ2-3	CAWSHESTQYF
TRBV12-3/TRBV12-4	TRBJ1-5	CASSPGAGAYQPQHF
TRBV3-1	TRBJ1-3	CASSPNTGRGNSGNTIYF
TRBV5-1	TRBJ2-2	CASSLARIGELFF
TRBV20-1	TRBJ2-6	CSAGREGANVLTF
TRBV12-3/TRBV12-4	TRBJ2-3	CATASPSNLADTQYF
TRBV6-2/TRBV6-3	TRBJ1-2	CASSPSTGSGYTF
TRBV20-1	TRBJ2-5	CSAGTEYQETQYF